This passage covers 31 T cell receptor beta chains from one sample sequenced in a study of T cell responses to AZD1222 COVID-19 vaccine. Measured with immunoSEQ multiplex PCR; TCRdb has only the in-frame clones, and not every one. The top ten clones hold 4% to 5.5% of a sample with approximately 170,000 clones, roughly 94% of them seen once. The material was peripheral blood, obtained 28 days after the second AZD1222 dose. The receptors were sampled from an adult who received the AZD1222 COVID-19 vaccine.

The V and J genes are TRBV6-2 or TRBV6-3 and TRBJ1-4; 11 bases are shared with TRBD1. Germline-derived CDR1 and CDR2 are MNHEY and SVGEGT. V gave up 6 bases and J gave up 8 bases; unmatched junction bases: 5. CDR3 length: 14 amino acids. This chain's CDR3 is CASSRTGGGEKLFF. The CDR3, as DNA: TGTGCCAGCAGCCGGACAGGGGGCGGAGAAAAACTGTTTTTT.

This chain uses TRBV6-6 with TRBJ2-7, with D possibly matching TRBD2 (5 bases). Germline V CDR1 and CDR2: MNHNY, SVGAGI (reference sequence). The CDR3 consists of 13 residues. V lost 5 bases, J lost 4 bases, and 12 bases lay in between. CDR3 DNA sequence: TGTGCCAGCAGTAGGGAGTCCAAGTACGAGCAGTACTTC. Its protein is CASSRESKYEQYF.

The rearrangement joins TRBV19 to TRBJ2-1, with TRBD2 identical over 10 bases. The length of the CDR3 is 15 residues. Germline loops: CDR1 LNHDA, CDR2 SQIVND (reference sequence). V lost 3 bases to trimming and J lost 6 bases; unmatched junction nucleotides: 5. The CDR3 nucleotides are TGTGCCAGTAGTATTCTTCTAGCGGGAGCCAATGAGCAGTTCTTC. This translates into CASSILLAGANEQFF.

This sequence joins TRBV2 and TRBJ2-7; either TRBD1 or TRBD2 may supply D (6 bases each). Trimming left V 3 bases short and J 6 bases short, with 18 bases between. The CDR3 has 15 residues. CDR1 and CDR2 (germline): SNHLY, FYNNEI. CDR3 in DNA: TGTGCCAGCAGTGAGCGGGCCGGGGGCGCGTCCGAGCAGTACTTC. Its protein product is CASSERAGGASEQYF. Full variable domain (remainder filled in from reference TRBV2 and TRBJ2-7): EPEVTQTPSHQVTQMGQEVILRCVPISNHLYFYWYRQILGQKVEFLVSFYNNEISEKSEIFDDQFSVERPDGSNFTLKIRSTKLEDSAMYFCASSERAGGASEQYFGPGTRLTVT.

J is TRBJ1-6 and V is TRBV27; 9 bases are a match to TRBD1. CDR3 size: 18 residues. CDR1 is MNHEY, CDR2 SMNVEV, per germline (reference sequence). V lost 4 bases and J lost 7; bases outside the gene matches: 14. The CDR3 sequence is CASSWAPLGTGRNSPLHF. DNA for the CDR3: TGTGCCAGCAGTTGGGCCCCCTTGGGGACAGGGAGGAATTCACCCCTCCACTTT.

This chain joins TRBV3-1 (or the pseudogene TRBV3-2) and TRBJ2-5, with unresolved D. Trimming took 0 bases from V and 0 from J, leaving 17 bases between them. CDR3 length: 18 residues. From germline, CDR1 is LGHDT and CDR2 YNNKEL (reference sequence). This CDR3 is CASSQDLGDTEYQETQYF. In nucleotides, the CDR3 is TGTGCCAGCAGCCAAGATCTTGGAGACACGGAGTACCAAGAGACCCAGTACTTC.

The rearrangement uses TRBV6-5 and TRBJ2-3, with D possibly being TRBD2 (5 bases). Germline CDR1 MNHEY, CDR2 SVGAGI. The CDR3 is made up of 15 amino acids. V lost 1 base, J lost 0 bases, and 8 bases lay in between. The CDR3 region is CASSYLGDSTDTQYF. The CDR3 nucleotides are TGTGCCAGCAGTTACTTGGGAGACAGCACAGATACGCAGTATTTT.

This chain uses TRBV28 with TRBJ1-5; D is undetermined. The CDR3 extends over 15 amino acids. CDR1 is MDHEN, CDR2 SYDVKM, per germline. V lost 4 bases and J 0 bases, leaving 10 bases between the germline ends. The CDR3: CASSSGVYSNQPQHF. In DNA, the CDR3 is TGTGCCAGCAGTTCGGGAGTTTATAGCAATCAGCCCCAGCATTTT.

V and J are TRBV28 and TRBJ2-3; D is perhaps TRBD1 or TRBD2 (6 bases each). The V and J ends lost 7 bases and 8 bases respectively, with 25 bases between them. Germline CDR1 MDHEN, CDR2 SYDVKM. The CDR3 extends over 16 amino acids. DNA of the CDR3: TGTGCCAGCAAGGAGGGGGTCGGCACCGGATTTCTTACGCAGTATTTT. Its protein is CASKEGVGTGFLTQYF. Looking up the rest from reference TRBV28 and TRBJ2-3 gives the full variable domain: DVKVTQSSRYLVKRTGEKVFLECVQDMDHENMFWYRQDPGLGLRLIYFSYDVKMKEKGDIPEGYSVSREKKERFSLILESASTNQTSMYLCASKEGVGTGFLTQYFGPGTRLTVL.

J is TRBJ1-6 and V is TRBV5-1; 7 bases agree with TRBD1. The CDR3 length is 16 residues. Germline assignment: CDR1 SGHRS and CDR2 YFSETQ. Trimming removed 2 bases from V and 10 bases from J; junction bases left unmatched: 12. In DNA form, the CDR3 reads TGCGCCAGCAGCTTAGGGACAGAGCGGGGATCCTCACCCCTCCACTTT. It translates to CASSLGTERGSSPLHF.

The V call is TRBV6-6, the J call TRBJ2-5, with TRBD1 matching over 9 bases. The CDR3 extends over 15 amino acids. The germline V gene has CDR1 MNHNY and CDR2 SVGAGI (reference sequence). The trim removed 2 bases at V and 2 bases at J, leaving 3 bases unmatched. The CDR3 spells CASSYPGQGQETQYF. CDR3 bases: TGTGCCAGCAGTTACCCGGGACAGGGACAAGAGACCCAGTACTTC.

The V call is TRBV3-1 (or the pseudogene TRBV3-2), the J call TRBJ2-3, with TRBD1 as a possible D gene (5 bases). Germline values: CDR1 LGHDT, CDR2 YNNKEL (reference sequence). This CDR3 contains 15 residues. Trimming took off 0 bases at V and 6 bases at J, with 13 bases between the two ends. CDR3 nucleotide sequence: TGTGCCAGCAGCCAAGATGGTCAGGGTTGGGATACGCAGTATTTT. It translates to CASSQDGQGWDTQYF.

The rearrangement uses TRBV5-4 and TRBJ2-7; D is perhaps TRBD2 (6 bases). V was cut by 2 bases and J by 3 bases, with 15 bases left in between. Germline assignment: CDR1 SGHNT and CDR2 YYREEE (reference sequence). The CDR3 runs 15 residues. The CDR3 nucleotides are TGTGCCAGCAGCTTTGGGCTAGCGACCGACTACGAGCAGTACTTC. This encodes CASSFGLATDYEQYF.

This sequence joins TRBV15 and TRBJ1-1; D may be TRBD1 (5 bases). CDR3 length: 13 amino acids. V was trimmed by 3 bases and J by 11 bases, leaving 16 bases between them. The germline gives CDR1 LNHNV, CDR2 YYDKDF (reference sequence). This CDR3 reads CATSSGPGGRAFF. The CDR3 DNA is TGTGCCACCAGCAGCGGGCCGGGGGGTAGGGCTTTCTTT. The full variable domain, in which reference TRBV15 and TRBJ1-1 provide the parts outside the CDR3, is DAMVIQNPRYQVTQFGKPVTLSCSQTLNHNVMYWYQQKSSQAPKLLFHYYDKDFNNEADTPDNFQSRRPNTSFCFLDIRSPGLGDTAMYLCATSSGPGGRAFFGQGTRLTVV.

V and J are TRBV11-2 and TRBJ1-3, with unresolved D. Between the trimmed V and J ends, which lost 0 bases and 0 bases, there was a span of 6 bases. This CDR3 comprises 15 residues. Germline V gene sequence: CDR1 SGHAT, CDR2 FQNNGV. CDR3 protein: CASSLDIRSGNTIYF. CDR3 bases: TGTGCCAGCAGCTTAGATATACGCTCTGGAAACACCATATATTTT.

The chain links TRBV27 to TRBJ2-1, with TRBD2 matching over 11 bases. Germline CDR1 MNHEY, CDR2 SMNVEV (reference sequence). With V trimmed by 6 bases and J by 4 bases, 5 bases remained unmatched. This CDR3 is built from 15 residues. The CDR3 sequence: CASSLLAGVYNEQFF. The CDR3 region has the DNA TGTGCCAGCAGCTTACTAGCGGGGGTTTACAATGAGCAGTTCTTC.

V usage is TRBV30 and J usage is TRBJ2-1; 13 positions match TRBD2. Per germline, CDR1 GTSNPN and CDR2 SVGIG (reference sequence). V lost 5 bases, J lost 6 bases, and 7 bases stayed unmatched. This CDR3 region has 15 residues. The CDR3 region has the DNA TGTGCCTGGCAACCGGGACTAGCGGGACCCAATGAGCAGTTCTTC. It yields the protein CAWQPGLAGPNEQFF. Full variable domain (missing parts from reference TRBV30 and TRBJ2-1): SQTIHQWPATLVQPVGSPLSLECTVEGTSNPNLYWYRQAAGRGLQLLFYSVGIGQISSEVPQNLSASRPQDRQFILSSKKLLLSDSGFYLCAWQPGLAGPNEQFFGPGTRLTVL.

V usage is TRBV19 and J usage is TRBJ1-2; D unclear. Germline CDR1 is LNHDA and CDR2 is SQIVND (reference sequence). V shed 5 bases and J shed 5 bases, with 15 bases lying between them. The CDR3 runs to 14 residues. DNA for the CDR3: TGTGCCAGTAGTGATACTCGCACCCTTTATGGCTACACCTTC. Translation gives CASSDTRTLYGYTF.

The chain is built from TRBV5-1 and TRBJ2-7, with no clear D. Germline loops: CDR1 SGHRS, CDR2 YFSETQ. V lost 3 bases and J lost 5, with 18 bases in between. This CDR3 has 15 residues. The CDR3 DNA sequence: TGCGCCAGCAGCTCGGTGGCAGATATGAGTGACGAGCAGTACTTC. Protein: CASSSVADMSDEQYF.

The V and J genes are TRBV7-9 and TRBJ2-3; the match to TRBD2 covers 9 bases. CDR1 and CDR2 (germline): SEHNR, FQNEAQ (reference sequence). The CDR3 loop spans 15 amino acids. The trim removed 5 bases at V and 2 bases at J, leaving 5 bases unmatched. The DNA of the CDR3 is TGTGCCAGCAGCCGACTAGCGGAATTCACAGATACGCAGTATTTT. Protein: CASSRLAEFTDTQYF.

CDR3 loop: CASSPSYEQYF. Here the CDR3 DNA reads TGTGCCAGCAGTCCGAGTTACGAGCAGTACTTC. This rearrangement joins TRBV6-6 to TRBJ2-7; D remains ambiguous. Trimming shortened V by 5 bases and J by 4 bases, and 6 bases separated the two germline ends. This CDR3 has 11 amino acids. Germline CDR1 is MNHNY and CDR2 is SVGAGI (reference sequence).

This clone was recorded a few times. The CDR3 here is CASSRRGPYEQYF. The DNA for the CDR3 is TGTGCCAGCAGCCGTCGCGGTCCCTACGAGCAGTACTTC. The chain recombines TRBV14 with TRBJ2-7; no clear D gene. In germline, CDR1 is SGHDN, CDR2 FVKESK. There are 13 residues in the CDR3. The V end lost 4 bases, the J end lost 2 bases, and 9 bases lay between the germline ends. Full variable domain (remainder filled in from reference TRBV14 and TRBJ2-7): EAGVTQFPSHSVIEKGQTVTLRCDPISGHDNLYWYRRVMGKEIKFLLHFVKESKQDESGMPNNRFLAERTGGTYSTLKVQPAELEDSGVYFCASSRRGPYEQYFGPGTRLTVT.

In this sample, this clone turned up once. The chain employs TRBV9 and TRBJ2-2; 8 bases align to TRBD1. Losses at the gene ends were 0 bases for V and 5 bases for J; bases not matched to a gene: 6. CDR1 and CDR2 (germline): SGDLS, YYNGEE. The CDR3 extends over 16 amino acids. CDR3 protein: CASSVGGQGATGELFF. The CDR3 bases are TGTGCCAGCAGCGTAGGAGGGCAGGGGGCAACCGGGGAGCTGTTTTTT.

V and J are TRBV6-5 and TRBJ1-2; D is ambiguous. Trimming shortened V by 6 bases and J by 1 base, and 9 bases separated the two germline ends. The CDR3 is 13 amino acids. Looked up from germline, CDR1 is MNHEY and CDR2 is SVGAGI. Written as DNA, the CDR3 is TGTGCCAGCAGAGAGGGTTATAACTATGGCTACACCTTC. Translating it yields CASREGYNYGYTF.

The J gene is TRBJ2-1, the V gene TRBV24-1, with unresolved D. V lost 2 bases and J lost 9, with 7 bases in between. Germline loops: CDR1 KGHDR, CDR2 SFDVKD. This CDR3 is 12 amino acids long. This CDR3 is CATSDSHSEQFF. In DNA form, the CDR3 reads TGTGCCACCAGTGATTCCCATAGTGAGCAGTTCTTC.

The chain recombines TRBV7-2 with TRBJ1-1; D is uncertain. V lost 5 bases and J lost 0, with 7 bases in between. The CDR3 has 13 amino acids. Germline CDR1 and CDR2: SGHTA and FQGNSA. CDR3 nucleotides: TGTGCCAGCAGCCTACAGATGAACACTGAAGCTTTCTTT. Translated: CASSLQMNTEAFF.

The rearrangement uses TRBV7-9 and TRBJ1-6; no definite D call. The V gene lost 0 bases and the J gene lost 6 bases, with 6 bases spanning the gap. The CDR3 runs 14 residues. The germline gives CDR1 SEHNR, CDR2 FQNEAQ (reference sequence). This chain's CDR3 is CASSLAARNSPLHF. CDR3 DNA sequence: TGTGCCAGCAGCTTAGCCGCCCGTAATTCACCCCTCCACTTT.

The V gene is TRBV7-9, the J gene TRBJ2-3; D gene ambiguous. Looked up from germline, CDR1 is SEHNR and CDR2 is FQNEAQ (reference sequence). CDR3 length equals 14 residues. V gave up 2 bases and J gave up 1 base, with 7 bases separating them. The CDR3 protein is CASSLPRGTDTQYF. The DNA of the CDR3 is TGTGCCAGCAGCTTACCGAGAGGCACAGATACGCAGTATTTT.

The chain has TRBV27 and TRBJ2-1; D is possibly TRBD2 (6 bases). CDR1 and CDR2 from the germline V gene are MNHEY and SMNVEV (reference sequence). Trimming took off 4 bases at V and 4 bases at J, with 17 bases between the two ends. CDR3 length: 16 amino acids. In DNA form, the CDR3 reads TGTGCCAGCAGTTCACGACAGTTCGGGGGATACAATGAGCAGTTCTTC. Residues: CASSSRQFGGYNEQFF.

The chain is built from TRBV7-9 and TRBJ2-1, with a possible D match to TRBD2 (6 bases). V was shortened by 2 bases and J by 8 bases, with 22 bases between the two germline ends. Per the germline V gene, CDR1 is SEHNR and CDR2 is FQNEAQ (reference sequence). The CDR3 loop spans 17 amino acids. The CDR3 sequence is CASSLQGSLRREDEQFF. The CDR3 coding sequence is TGTGCCAGCAGCTTACAGGGAAGCCTACGGCGGGAAGATGAGCAGTTCTTC.

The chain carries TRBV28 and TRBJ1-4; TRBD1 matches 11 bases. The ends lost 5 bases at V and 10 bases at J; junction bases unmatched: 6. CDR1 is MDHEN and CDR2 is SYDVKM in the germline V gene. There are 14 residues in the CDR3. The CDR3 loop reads CASSPPGQGGKLFF. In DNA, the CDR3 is TGTGCCAGCAGTCCGCCGGGACAGGGGGGAAAACTGTTTTTT.